The 24 T cell receptor beta chains below were found in one sample sequenced in a study of immune evolution from preneoplasia to lung adenocarcinoma. Only in-frame clones appear in the TCRdb table, and some are missing; sequencing was by immunoSEQ multiplex PCR. This table has thousands of clones, around 82% appearing once. The specimen sequenced was FFPE adjacent normal lung tissue. These receptors all stem from a donor of 70 years or more with lung adenocarcinoma.

The chain is built from TRBV5-4 and TRBJ2-1; 7 bases agree with TRBD2. J lost 16 bases, V lost 4 bases, and 11 bases had no gene match. The CDR3 extends over 12 amino acids. The V gene's germline CDR1 is SGHNT and CDR2 YYREEE (reference sequence). The CDR3 region is CASSRDYSLVFF. DNA of the CDR3: TGTGCCAGCAGCCGGGACTACTCCCTTGTTTTCTTC.

The chain uses TRBV4-2 and TRBJ1-4, with TRBD1 matching 10 bases. The CDR3 spans 16 residues. Trimming took 6 bases from V and 2 from J; bases not matched to a gene: 6. The germline V gene has CDR1 LGHNA and CDR2 YNFKEQ. CDR3 residues: CASRPGTGATNEKLFF. DNA of the CDR3: TGTGCCAGCAGACCCGGGACAGGGGCGACTAATGAAAAACTGTTTTTT.

This clone was detected only once. V and J are TRBV6-6 and TRBJ2-7; 7 positions agree with TRBD1. There are 14 residues in the CDR3. V shed 6 bases, J shed 2 bases, and the junction held 7 bases outside the gene matches. CDR1 and CDR2 from the germline V gene are MNHNY and SVGAGI (reference sequence). The chain's CDR3 is CASRTPDRTYEQYF. CDR3 in DNA: TGTGCCAGCAGGACGCCGGACAGGACCTACGAGCAGTACTTC.

The chain couples TRBV10-3 to TRBJ1-3, with D possibly being TRBD1 (6 bases). V shed 0 bases and J shed 0 bases, with 15 bases lying between them. Looked up from germline, CDR1 is ENHRY and CDR2 is SYGVKD. The CDR3 consists of 18 residues. CDR3 sequence reads: CAISESGKGVISGNTIYF. The CDR3, as DNA: TGTGCCATCAGTGAGTCGGGGAAGGGGGTGATCTCTGGAAACACCATATATTTT.

The chain is built from TRBV2 and TRBJ2-3; 13 positions agree with TRBD2. This CDR3 is 17 amino acids long. Losses at the gene ends were 6 bases for V and 1 base for J; bases not matched to a gene: 7. Germline V gene sequence: CDR1 SNHLY, CDR2 FYNNEI. Written as DNA, the CDR3 is TGTGCCAGCAGGCGGACTAGCGGGAGACGGGGCACAGATACGCAGTATTTT. It is translated as CASRRTSGRRGTDTQYF.

This chain joins TRBV27 and TRBJ2-6; D uncertain. Germline V CDR1 and CDR2: MNHEY, SMNVEV (reference sequence). This CDR3 spans 12 amino acids. Deletions cut 11 bases from V and 0 bases from J, with 5 bases between. In nucleotides, the CDR3 is TGTGCCTCCACCTCTGGGGCCAACGTCCTGACTTTC. Translating it yields CASTSGANVLTF.

This clone was picked up a small number of times. The gene calls are TRBV5-1 and TRBJ1-5; D is possibly TRBD1 (5 bases). V dropped 2 bases and J dropped 3 bases, with 15 bases sitting between them. The CDR3 loop spans 16 amino acids. Looked up from germline, CDR1 is SGHRS and CDR2 is YFSETQ. The CDR3 is CASSLKGTWNNQPQHF. In DNA form, the CDR3 reads TGCGCCAGCAGCTTAAAAGGGACTTGGAACAATCAGCCCCAGCATTTT.

This chain connects TRBV6-1 to TRBJ2-6; a possible D gene is TRBD2 (5 bases). Trimming took off 8 bases at V and 3 bases at J, with 14 bases between the two ends. This CDR3 has 15 amino acids. The V gene's germline CDR1 is MNHNS and CDR2 SASEGT. CDR3 DNA: TGTGCCAGCGACGTTCCTGGAGGTGGGGCCAACGTCCTGACTTTC. It translates to CASDVPGGGANVLTF.

J is TRBJ2-7 and V is TRBV2, with D possibly being TRBD1 or TRBD2 (5 bases each). V was clipped by 7 bases and J by 3 bases, with 16 bases between them. CDR1 is SNHLY, CDR2 FYNNEI, per germline. The CDR3 length is 14 residues. The CDR3 DNA is TGTGCCAGCACAACAGGTGGCAGCGGCTACGAGCAGTACTTC. It yields the protein CASTTGGSGYEQYF.

This chain connects TRBV4-2 to TRBJ2-1; D possibly uses TRBD1 or TRBD2 (5 bases each). Trimming cost V 5 bases and J 13 bases, with 24 bases left between them. This CDR3 is built from 15 residues. CDR1 LGHNA and CDR2 YNFKEQ come from the germline V gene. The CDR3 region is CASSSSRDPTQEQFF. CDR3 nucleotide sequence: TGTGCCAGCAGCAGCAGCCGGGACCCCACCCAAGAACAGTTCTTC.

This chain connects TRBV6-5 to TRBJ1-1; D might be TRBD1 (5 bases). V was shortened by 8 bases and J by 1 base, with 14 bases between the two germline ends. Germline V gene lookup returns CDR1 MNHEY and CDR2 SVGAGI. The CDR3 has 14 residues. The CDR3 region has the DNA TGTGCCAGCGCCCCCCCTACAGGGAACACTGAAGCTTTCTTT. Encoded protein: CASAPPTGNTEAFF.

The CDR3 spells CASSPRDRGTYEQYF. The CDR3 bases are TGTGCCAGCAGCCCCCGGGACAGGGGAACCTACGAGCAGTACTTC. The V gene is TRBV9, the J gene TRBJ2-7; 10 bases fit TRBD1. The J segment lost 2 bases and the V segment lost 4 bases, leaving 6 bases of the junction unmatched. In germline, CDR1 is SGDLS, CDR2 YYNGEE. The CDR3 runs 15 residues.

The CDR3 coding sequence is TGCGCCAGCAGCCAAGAATCTCAGGGGAGTGGACGGGAGACCCAGTACTTC. Translated: CASSQESQGSGRETQYF. The chain joins TRBV4-3 to TRBJ2-5, with D possibly matching TRBD1 (6 bases). Germline-derived CDR1 and CDR2 are LGHNA and YSLEER. Trimming pared 0 bases from V and 5 bases from J, leaving 19 bases between. CDR3 size: 17 residues.

The rearrangement links TRBV18 to TRBJ2-2; TRBD2 aligns across 10 bases. CDR1 and CDR2 (germline): KGHSH, LQKENI. The CDR3 extends over 15 amino acids. V lost 3 bases, J lost 3 bases, and 1 base stayed unmatched. The CDR3 nucleotides are TGTGCCAGCTCACCCGGACTAGCGGACACCGGGGAGCTGTTTTTT. Translated, it gives CASSPGLADTGELFF.

The rearrangement joins TRBV14 to TRBJ1-1; D unclear. The germline V and J ends were trimmed by 1 base and 0 bases, with 6 bases remaining between them. The CDR3 sequence is 14 residues long. Germline loops: CDR1 SGHDN, CDR2 FVKESK. CDR3 sequence reads: CASSQVMMNTEAFF. The CDR3 nucleotides read TGTGCCAGCAGCCAAGTGATGATGAACACTGAAGCTTTCTTT.

The gene calls are TRBV10-3 and TRBJ2-7, with D perhaps TRBD2 (7 bases). The CDR3 has 17 amino acids. CDR1 and CDR2 (germline): ENHRY, SYGVKD. V was pared by 2 bases and J by 5 bases, with 22 bases between. The CDR3 here is CAISERPAAGRGNEQYF. Here the CDR3 DNA reads TGTGCCATCAGTGAGAGGCCCGCGGCGGGGAGGGGGAACGAGCAGTACTTC.

The chain is built from TRBV19 and TRBJ2-2; D gene unclear. Germline CDR1 reads LNHDA; CDR2 reads SQIVND (reference sequence). The CDR3 length is 16 residues. Trimming removed 3 bases from V and 8 bases from J, with 19 bases in between. CDR3: CASSITSRLYGGELFF. The CDR3 region has the DNA TGTGCCAGTAGTATCACTTCCCGACTCTATGGGGGGGAGCTGTTTTTT. The full variable domain, completed using reference TRBV19 and TRBJ2-2, is DGGITQSPKYLFRKEGQNVTLSCEQNLNHDAMYWYRQDPGQGLRLIYYSQIVNDFQKGDIAEGYSVSREKKESFPLTVTSAQKNPTAFYLCASSITSRLYGGELFFGEGSRLTVL.

This sequence joins TRBV19 and TRBJ1-1, with D hard to call. V gave up 7 bases and J gave up 1 base, with 13 bases separating them. In germline, CDR1 is LNHDA, CDR2 SQIVND (reference sequence). The CDR3 extends over 14 amino acids. CDR3 coding DNA: TGTGCCAGTAACGGCGTACATTCGAACACTGAAGCTTTCTTT. Translation gives CASNGVHSNTEAFF.

This chain connects TRBV27 to TRBJ2-7; TRBD1 is a possible D gene (5 bases). This CDR3 is built from 18 residues. Deletions cut 0 bases from V and 4 bases from J, with 22 bases between. Germline V gives CDR1 MNHEY, CDR2 SMNVEV (reference sequence). The CDR3 nucleotides read TGTGCCAGCAGTTTATCGGCTCCCCTGACAGCGTTTGTTTACGAGCAGTACTTC. It translates to CASSLSAPLTAFVYEQYF.

The chain carries TRBV7-2 and TRBJ2-5, with a weak D call TRBD2 (5 bases). The germline V and J ends were trimmed by 5 bases and 0 bases, with 7 bases remaining between them. The CDR3 is 13 residues long. Germline V gene sequence: CDR1 SGHTA, CDR2 FQGNSA. The chain's CDR3 is CASSTLDQETQYF. In DNA, the CDR3 is TGTGCCAGCAGCACACTAGACCAAGAGACCCAGTACTTC.

The V and J genes are TRBV21-1 and TRBJ2-7. TRBV21-1 is termed a pseudogene. The CDR3 runs 13 residues. The CDR3 protein is CASSDLQGYEQYF. The CDR3 coding sequence is TGTGCCAGCAGCGACCTGCAAGGCTACGAGCAGTACTTC.

The J gene is TRBJ1-1, the V gene TRBV6-5; D uncertain. This CDR3 spans 16 amino acids. V gave up 0 bases and J gave up 1 base, with 12 bases separating them. Germline V gives CDR1 MNHEY, CDR2 SVGAGI. The DNA of the CDR3 is TGTGCCAGCAGTTACTCGAAAGGGAGGAAGAACACTGAAGCTTTCTTT. Translation gives CASSYSKGRKNTEAFF.

The J gene is TRBJ2-5, the V gene TRBV5-1; 10 bases fit TRBD2. V was clipped by 1 base and J by 3 bases; unmatched bases: 6. Germline CDR1 is SGHRS and CDR2 is YFSETQ. The CDR3 has 16 amino acids. DNA for the CDR3: TGCGCCAGCAGCTTGTCTCCTAGCGGGAGTGAAGAGACCCAGTACTTC. Its translation: CASSLSPSGSEETQYF.

The V call is TRBV29-1, the J call TRBJ1-1; D remains ambiguous. The CDR3 totals 13 residues. Trimming pared 3 bases from V and 4 bases from J, leaving 12 bases between. In germline, CDR1 is SQVTM, CDR2 ANQGSEA. The CDR3 nucleotides are TGCAGCGTTGATAGTCAGTTGAGCACTGAAGCTTTCTTT. Protein: CSVDSQLSTEAFF.